This T cell receptor beta chain originates from a study of cytomegalovirus exposure and HLA in healthy donors. On this clone: Its specificity is not known.

Study findings and constraints: Generally TCR sequences proved uncommon, though certain public TCRs appeared in numerous donors. Researchers reported that a few CMV-associated chains were confirmed in vitro as CMV antigen-specific. Researchers catalogued roughly 170 TCR beta chains as cytomegalovirus-associated.

This table comes from immunoSEQ multiplex PCR, and its TCRdb copy is limited to in-frame clones, with some not included. The repertoire holds more than 120,000 clones, with roughly 89% as singletons. Source material: PBMCs. The source of this sequence is a man aged 18 to 35 in good health and CMV-seropositive.

CDR3 region: CASSLSGGTGELFF. CDR3 sequence (DNA): TGCGCCAGCAGCTTGAGCGGGGGCACCGGGGAGCTGTTTTTT. The V gene is TRBV5-1, the J gene TRBJ2-2; TRBD2 matches at 8 bases. The CDR3 has 14 residues. V shed 1 base and J 4 bases; nucleotides not matched to a gene: 0. Germline loops: CDR1 SGHRS, CDR2 YFSETQ.